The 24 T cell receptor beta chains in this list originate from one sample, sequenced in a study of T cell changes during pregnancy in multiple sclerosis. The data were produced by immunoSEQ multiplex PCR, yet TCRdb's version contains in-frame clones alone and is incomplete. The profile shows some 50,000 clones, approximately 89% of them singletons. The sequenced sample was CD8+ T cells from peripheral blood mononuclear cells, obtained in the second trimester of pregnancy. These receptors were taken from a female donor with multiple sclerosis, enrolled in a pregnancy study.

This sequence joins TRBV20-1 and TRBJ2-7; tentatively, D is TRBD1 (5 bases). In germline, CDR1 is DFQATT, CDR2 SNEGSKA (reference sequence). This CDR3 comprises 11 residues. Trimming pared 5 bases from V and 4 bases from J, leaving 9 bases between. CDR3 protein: CSAPKGYEQYF. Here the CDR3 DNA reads TGCAGTGCTCCCAAGGGGTACGAGCAGTACTTC.

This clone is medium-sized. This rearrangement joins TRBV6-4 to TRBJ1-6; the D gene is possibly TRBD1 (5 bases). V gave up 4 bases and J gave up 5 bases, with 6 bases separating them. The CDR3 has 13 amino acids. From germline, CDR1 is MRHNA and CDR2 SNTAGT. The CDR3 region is CASSGGDNSPLHF. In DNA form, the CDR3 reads TGTGCCAGCAGTGGGGGCGATAATTCACCCCTCCACTTT.

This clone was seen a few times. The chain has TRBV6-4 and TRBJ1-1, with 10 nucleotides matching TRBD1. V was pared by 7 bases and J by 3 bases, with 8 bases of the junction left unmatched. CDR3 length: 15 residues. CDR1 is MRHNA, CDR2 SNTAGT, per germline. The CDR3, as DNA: TGTGCCAGCACTACCAAGACAGGGGGCTACACTGAAGCTTTCTTT. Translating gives CASTTKTGGYTEAFF.

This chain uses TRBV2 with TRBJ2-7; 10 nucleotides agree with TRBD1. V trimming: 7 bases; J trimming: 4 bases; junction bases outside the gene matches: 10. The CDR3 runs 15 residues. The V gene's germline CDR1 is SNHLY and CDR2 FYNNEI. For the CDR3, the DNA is TGTGCCAGCACAAAAGGGACAGGGGCGTCTTACGAGCAGTACTTC. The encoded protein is CASTKGTGASYEQYF. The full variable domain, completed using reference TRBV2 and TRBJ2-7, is EPEVTQTPSHQVTQMGQEVILRCVPISNHLYFYWYRQILGQKVEFLVSFYNNEISEKSEIFDDQFSVERPDGSNFTLKIRSTKLEDSAMYFCASTKGTGASYEQYFGPGTRLTVT.

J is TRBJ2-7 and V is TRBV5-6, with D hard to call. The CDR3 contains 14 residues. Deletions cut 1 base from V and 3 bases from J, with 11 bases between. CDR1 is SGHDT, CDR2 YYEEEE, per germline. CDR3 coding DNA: TGTGCCAGCAGCTTGAACGACATAAGCTACGAGCAGTACTTC. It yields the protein CASSLNDISYEQYF. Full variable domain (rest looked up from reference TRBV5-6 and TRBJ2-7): DAGVTQSPTHLIKTRGQQVTLRCSPKSGHDTVSWYQQALGQGPQFIFQYYEEEERQRGNFPDRFSGHQFPNYSSELNVNALLLGDSALYLCASSLNDISYEQYFGPGTRLTVT.

In DNA, the CDR3 is TGTGCCAGCAGCCAATCAGGGAAGGGCAATCAGCCCCAGCATTTT. Translated: CASSQSGKGNQPQHF. The chain carries TRBV7-9 and TRBJ1-5; the D gene is possibly TRBD1 (5 bases). The length of the CDR3 is 15 residues. CDR1 and CDR2 from the germline V gene are SEHNR and FQNEAQ (reference sequence). Trimming shortened V by 5 bases and J by 2 bases, and 13 bases separated the two germline ends.

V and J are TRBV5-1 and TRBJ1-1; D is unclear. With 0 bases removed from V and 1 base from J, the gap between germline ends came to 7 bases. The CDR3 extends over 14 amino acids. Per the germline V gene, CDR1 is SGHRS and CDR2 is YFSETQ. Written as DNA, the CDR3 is TGCGCCAGCAGCTTGGCTCGACAGAACACTGAAGCTTTCTTT. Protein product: CASSLARQNTEAFF.

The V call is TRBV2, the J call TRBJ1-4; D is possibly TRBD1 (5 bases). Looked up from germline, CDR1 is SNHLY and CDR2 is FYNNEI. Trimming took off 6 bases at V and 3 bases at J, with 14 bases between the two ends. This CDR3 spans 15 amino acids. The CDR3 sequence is CASRGRVTSNEKLFF. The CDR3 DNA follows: TGTGCCAGCAGGGGCAGGGTCACATCTAATGAAAAACTGTTTTTT.

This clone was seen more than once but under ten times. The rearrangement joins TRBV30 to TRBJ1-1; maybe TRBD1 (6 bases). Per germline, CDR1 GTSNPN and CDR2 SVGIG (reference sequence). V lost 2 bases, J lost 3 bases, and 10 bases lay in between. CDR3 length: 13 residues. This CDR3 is CAWSLPGDTEAFF. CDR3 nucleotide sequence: TGTGCCTGGAGTCTGCCAGGGGACACTGAAGCTTTCTTT.

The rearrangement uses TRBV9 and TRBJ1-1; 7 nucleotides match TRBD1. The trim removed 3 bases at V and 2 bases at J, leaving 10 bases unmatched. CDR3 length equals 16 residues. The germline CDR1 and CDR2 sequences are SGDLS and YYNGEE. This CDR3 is CASSDHTGAVNTEAFF. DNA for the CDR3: TGTGCCAGCAGCGACCATACAGGGGCCGTAAACACTGAAGCTTTCTTT.

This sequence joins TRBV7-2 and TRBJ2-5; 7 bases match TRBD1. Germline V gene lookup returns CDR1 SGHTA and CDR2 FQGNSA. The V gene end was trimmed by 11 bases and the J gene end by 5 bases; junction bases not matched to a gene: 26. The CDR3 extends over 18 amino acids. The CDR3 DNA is TGTGCCGGGAGTGGGACAGATCAATTAGGACCGTGGGGGGAGACCCAGTACTTC. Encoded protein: CAGSGTDQLGPWGETQYF.

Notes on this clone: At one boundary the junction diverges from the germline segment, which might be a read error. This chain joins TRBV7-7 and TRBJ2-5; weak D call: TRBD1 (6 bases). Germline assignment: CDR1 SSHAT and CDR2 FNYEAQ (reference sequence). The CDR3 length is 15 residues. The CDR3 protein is CASSSAQGIQETQYF. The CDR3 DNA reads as TGTGCTAGCAGCTCGGCACAGGGAATCCAAGAGACCCAGTACTTC.

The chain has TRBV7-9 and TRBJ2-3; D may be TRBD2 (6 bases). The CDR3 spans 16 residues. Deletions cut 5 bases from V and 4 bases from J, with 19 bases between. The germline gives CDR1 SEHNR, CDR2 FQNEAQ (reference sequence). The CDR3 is CASSPTSSRYSDTQYF. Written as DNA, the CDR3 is TGTGCCAGCAGCCCCACTAGCTCACGCTATTCAGATACGCAGTATTTT.

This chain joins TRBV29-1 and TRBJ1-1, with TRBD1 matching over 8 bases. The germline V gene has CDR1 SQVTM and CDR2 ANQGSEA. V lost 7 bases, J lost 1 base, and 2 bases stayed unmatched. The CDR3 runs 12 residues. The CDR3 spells CSATGANTEAFF. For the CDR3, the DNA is TGCAGCGCGACAGGGGCGAACACTGAAGCTTTCTTT.

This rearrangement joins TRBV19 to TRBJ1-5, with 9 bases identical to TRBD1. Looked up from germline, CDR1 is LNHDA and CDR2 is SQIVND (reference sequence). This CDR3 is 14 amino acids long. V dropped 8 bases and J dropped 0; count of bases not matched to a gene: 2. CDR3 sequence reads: CASADRGSNQPQHF. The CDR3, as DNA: TGTGCCAGTGCGGACAGGGGTAGCAATCAGCCCCAGCATTTT.

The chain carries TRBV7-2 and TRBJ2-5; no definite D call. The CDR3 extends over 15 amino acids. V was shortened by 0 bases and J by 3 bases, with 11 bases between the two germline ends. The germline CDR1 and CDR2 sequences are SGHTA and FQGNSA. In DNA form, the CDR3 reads TGTGCCAGCAGCTTAGCGATGGCATATGAAGAGACCCAGTACTTC. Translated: CASSLAMAYEETQYF. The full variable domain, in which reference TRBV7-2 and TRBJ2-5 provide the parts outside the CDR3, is GAGVSQSPSNKVTEKGKDVELRCDPISGHTALYWYRQSLGQGLEFLIYFQGNSAPDKSGLPSDRFSAERTGGSVSTLTIQRTQQEDSAVYLCASSLAMAYEETQYFGPGTRLLVL.

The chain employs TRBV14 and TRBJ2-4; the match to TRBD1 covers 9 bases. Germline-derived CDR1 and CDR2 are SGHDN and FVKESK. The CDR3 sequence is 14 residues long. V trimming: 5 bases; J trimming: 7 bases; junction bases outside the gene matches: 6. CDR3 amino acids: CASSSRDRANIQYF. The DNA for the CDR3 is TGTGCCAGCAGCTCCCGGGACAGGGCTAACATTCAGTACTTC.

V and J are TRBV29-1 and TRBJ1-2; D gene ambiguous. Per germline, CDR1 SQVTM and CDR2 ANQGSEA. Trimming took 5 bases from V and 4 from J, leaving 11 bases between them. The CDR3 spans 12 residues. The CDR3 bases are TGCAGCGTTCCGCGGTTGGGCTATGGCTACACCTTC. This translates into CSVPRLGYGYTF.

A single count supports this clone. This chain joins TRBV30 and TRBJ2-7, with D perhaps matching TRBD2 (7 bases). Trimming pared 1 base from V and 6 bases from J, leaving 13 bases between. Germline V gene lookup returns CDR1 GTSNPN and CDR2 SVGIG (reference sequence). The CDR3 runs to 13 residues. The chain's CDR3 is CAWSGGGLGEQYF. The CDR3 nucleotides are TGTGCCTGGAGTGGGGGGGGGCTAGGCGAGCAGTACTTC.

CDR3 loop: CAWSVAVTYEQYF. The CDR3, as DNA: TGTGCCTGGAGTGTGGCGGTTACCTACGAGCAGTACTTC. V usage is TRBV30 and J usage is TRBJ2-7; D gene unclear. The CDR3 loop spans 13 amino acids. V lost 0 bases, J lost 2 bases, and 8 bases lay in between. Germline values: CDR1 GTSNPN, CDR2 SVGIG (reference sequence).

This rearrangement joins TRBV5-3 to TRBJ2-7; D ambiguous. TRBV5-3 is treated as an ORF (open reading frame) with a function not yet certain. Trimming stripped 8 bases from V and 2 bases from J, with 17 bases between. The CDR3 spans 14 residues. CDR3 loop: CASMEGEATYEQYF. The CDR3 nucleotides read TGTGCCAGCATGGAAGGAGAAGCCACCTACGAGCAGTACTTC.

This chain's CDR3 is CASSVGGGTGNTNYGYTF. The CDR3 DNA is TGTGCCAGCAGCGTAGGGGGGGGGACAGGGAATACTAACTATGGCTACACCTTC. The rearrangement joins TRBV9 to TRBJ1-2; 9 bases map to TRBD1. Germline CDR1 SGDLS, CDR2 YYNGEE. The CDR3 has 18 amino acids. With V trimmed by 0 bases and J by 0 bases, 9 bases remained unmatched.

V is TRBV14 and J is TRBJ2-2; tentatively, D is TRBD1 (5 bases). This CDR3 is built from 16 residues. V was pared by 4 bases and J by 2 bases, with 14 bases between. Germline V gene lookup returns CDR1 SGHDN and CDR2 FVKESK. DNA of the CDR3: TGTGCCAGCAGCCGGGGCCTGGCTTATAACACCGGGGAGCTGTTTTTT. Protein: CASSRGLAYNTGELFF.

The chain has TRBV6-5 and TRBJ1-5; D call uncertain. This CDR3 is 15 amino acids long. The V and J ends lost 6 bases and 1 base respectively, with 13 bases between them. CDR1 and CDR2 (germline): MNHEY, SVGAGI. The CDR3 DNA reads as TGTGCCAGCAGAAACGGGGTGTACAGCAATCAGCCCCAGCATTTT. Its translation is CASRNGVYSNQPQHF.